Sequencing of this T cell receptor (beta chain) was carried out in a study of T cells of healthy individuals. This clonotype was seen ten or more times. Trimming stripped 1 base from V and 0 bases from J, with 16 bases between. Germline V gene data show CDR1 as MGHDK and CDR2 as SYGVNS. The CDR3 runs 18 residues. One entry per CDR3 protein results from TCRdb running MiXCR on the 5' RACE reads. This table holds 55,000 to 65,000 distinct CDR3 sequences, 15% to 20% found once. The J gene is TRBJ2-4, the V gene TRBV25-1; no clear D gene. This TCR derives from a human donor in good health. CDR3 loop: CASSESLEAVTAKNIQYF. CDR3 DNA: TGTGCCAGCAGTGAATCCCTAGAGGCAGTTACAGCCAAAAACATTCAGTACTTC.